This T cell receptor (beta chain) derives from a study of vaccination and CD4 T cells after COVID-19. Overall study: A vaccine, either BNT162b2 or mRNA-1273, was given to participants in two doses. No peptide, an HIV-1 Nef pool, or a CEFX pool was what each control culture received.

As for this clonotype: Its target is not known.

Looked up from germline, CDR1 is DFQATT and CDR2 is SNEGSKA (reference sequence). Trimming removed 3 bases from V and 2 bases from J, with 8 bases in between. This CDR3 is built from 12 residues. Treatment meaning: approximately nine-day PBMC culture with coronavirus spike peptide pools or control peptides (ViraFEST assay). With 8.5 to 10 ug/ml peptide pools and roughly 10 IU/ml IL-2, PBMCs were cultured at about 2 million per well. General study results and limits: Of the reactive clones in convalescent patients, a median 86.3% showed up only post-vaccination.

The Oncomine TCR Beta short-read assay sequenced DNA from cultured CD4+ T cells. TCRdb fed the PCR reads into MiXCR, producing one record per CDR3 protein. The data contain roughly 14,000 distinct CDR3 sequences, around 64% of them singletons. The gene calls are TRBV20-1 and TRBJ2-7; D unresolved. The TCR comes from a human donor who had recovered from COVID-19. The sample consisted of CD4+ T cells from blood, cultured in vitro. For the CDR3, the DNA is TGCAGTGCTAGCGCGACGGCCTACGAGCAGTACTTC. It is translated as CSASATAYEQYF.